This is a list of T cell receptor beta chains from one sample in a study of T cell responses to AZD1222 COVID-19 vaccine. Sequencing was performed with immunoSEQ multiplex PCR; in TCRdb, only in-frame clones are kept and a portion is missing. The table records tens of thousands of clones, about 85% of them present only once. Specimen: peripheral blood, collected 28 days after the second AZD1222 dose. All receptors come from an adult who received the AZD1222 COVID-19 vaccine. Each CDR3 is given with its conserved first and last residue. D genes are given only for firm matches. Only some rows state a clone size, as once, few, many or a class for expanded clones.

d_call	v_call	j_call	clone_size	cdr3_nt	cdr3_aa
-	TRBV27	TRBJ1-1	-	TGTGCCAGCTATATGAACACTGAAGCTTTCTTT	CASYMNTEAFF
TRBD1	TRBV27	TRBJ1-2	-	TGTGCCAGCAGTCCCAAACTGGGACAGCCACGCTACACCTTC	CASSPKLGQPRYTF
-	TRBV12-3/TRBV12-4	TRBJ1-1	-	TGTGCCAGCAGCCCTACGGGGGCCCTAGAAGCTTTCTTT	CASSPTGALEAFF
-	TRBV14	TRBJ2-2	-	TGTGCCAGCAGCCCCGGGACACCTAACACCGGGGAGCTGTTTTTT	CASSPGTPNTGELFF
-	TRBV29-1	TRBJ2-2	-	TGCAGCGTTGAATCAGGGGCGGGGGAGCTGTTTTTT	CSVESGAGELFF
-	TRBV19	TRBJ1-5	-	TGTGCCAGTAGTAGCTCTAGCAATCAGCCCCAGCATTTT	CASSSSSNQPQHF
-	TRBV27	TRBJ2-2	-	TGTGCCAGCATGATGATGGCGGGATGGGCCGGGGAGCTGTTTTTT	CASMMMAGWAGELFF
TRBD1	TRBV12-5	TRBJ1-4	once	TGTGCTAGTGGTTTGGGGGACAGCTCTTTGGGACTGTTTTTT	CASGLGDSSLGLFF
-	TRBV7-9	TRBJ2-7	-	TGTGCCAGCAGCTTATCCGTTGGTTTTCGAGAGCAGTACTTC	CASSLSVGFREQYF
TRBD1	TRBV2	TRBJ2-1	once	TGTGCCAGCAGTCCTCTACGGGGACAGCCGCTGCGGCACAATGAGCAGTTCTTC	CASSPLRGQPLRHNEQFF
-	TRBV3-1/TRBV3-2	TRBJ2-5	-	TGTGCCAGCAGCTTGCGGGCTAACCAAGAGACCCAGTACTTC	CASSLRANQETQYF
-	TRBV19	TRBJ2-7	-	TGTGCCTCAAAAGAGATTGACCCCTTCTACGAGCAGTACTTC	CASKEIDPFYEQYF
TRBD2	TRBV5-4	TRBJ2-3	-	TGTGCCAGCAGGGTCGGGACTAGCGGGAGATTAGATACGCAGTATTTT	CASRVGTSGRLDTQYF
-	TRBV9	TRBJ2-2	few	TGTGCCAGCAGCCCCTACTCGACTCCGGGGGAGCTGTTTTTT	CASSPYSTPGELFF
-	TRBV19	TRBJ2-7	-	TGTGCCAGTATGGGACCCGGCTACTACGAGCAGTACTTC	CASMGPGYYEQYF
-	TRBV11-3	TRBJ1-1	-	TGTGCCAGCAGCTTTTGGCAGAACACTGAAGCTTTCTTT	CASSFWQNTEAFF
TRBD1	TRBV10-1	TRBJ2-5	-	TGCGCCAGCAGTCAGACAGGGGGCCGAGAGACCCAGTACTTC	CASSQTGGRETQYF
-	TRBV5-6	TRBJ2-3	-	TGTGCCAGCAGCTTAGGGCGGGGTACTAGCACAGATACGCAGTATTTT	CASSLGRGTSTDTQYF
-	TRBV7-7	TRBJ2-1	-	TGTGCTAGCAGCTTAGTTGATTCTTCGGGAACGGAGCAGTTCTTC	CASSLVDSSGTEQFF
TRBD1	TRBV4-3	TRBJ1-4	-	TGCGCCAGCAGCCAAGATGGGCGGCGACAGGGGTTTAATGAAAAACTGTTTTTT	CASSQDGRRQGFNEKLFF
-	TRBV3-1/TRBV3-2	TRBJ2-7	-	TGTGCCAGCAGCCACCCATCACAGGGTATAGTCGAGCAGTACTTC	CASSHPSQGIVEQYF
-	TRBV29-1	TRBJ2-1	-	TGCAGCGTTGACGGGCACAATGAGCAGTTCTTC	CSVDGHNEQFF
-	TRBV11-2	TRBJ2-5	-	TGTGCCAGCGCTCCGGGGGTAGGGGAGACCCAGTACTTC	CASAPGVGETQYF
-	TRBV6-5	TRBJ1-1	-	TGTGCCAGCAGTTATTGGGGGACGAACACTGAAGCTTTCTTT	CASSYWGTNTEAFF
-	TRBV5-4	TRBJ2-2	-	TGTGCCAGCAGCTTAGGGGACACGAACACCGGGGAGCTGTTTTTT	CASSLGDTNTGELFF
-	TRBV6-6	TRBJ1-4	-	TGTGCCAGCAGTTACTCGAACTACGGCCCTGGGGAAAAACTGTTTTTT	CASSYSNYGPGEKLFF
TRBD2	TRBV5-1	TRBJ2-2	-	TGCGCCAGCAGCCAACTAGCGGGAGCCGGGGAGCTGTTTTTT	CASSQLAGAGELFF
TRBD2	TRBV6-2/TRBV6-3	TRBJ2-1	-	TGTGCCAGCAGCCCCGGACTAGCCCCCAATGAGCAGTTCTTC	CASSPGLAPNEQFF
-	TRBV25-1	TRBJ2-3	-	TGTGCCAGCAGTGTACAGGGCGGCACAGATACGCAGTATTTT	CASSVQGGTDTQYF
-	TRBV6-5	TRBJ2-5	-	TGTGCCAGCCTCACCGGAGGCGGAGAGACCCAGTACTTC	CASLTGGGETQYF
TRBD2	TRBV5-1	TRBJ2-1	-	TGCGCCAGCAGCTTGGCCAGTAGCGGGAGGGACAATGAGCAGTTCTTC	CASSLASSGRDNEQFF
-	TRBV2	TRBJ1-3	-	TGTGCCAGCAGTTCAAGACAAAGCACCATATATTTT	CASSSRQSTIYF
-	TRBV3-1/TRBV3-2	TRBJ1-1	-	TGTGCCAGCAGCCAAGGACAGGCGCTTGAAGCTTTCTTT	CASSQGQALEAFF
-	TRBV5-1	TRBJ2-7	-	TGCGCCAGCAGCGACCTAGGGGTAGCGACTACCTCCTACGAGCAGTACTTC	CASSDLGVATTSYEQYF
-	TRBV2	TRBJ2-5	-	TGTGCCAGCAGCCAAGAGAGAGGGGAAGAGACCCAGTACTTC	CASSQERGEETQYF
-	TRBV5-4	TRBJ1-3	-	TGTGCCAGCTCCGCAGGAGGGTTCTCGGGAAACACCATATATTTT	CASSAGGFSGNTIYF
-	TRBV19	TRBJ2-3	-	TGTGCCAGTAGTCTGGGAAGGCGCACAGATACGCAGTATTTT	CASSLGRRTDTQYF
-	TRBV11-2	TRBJ2-7	few	TGTGCCAGCAGCTTAAGTAGCCTCTACGAGCAGTACTTC	CASSLSSLYEQYF
TRBD2	TRBV3-1/TRBV3-2	TRBJ2-7	-	TGTGCCAGCAGCCGGGGACTAGCGGGACGGCAGTACTTC	CASSRGLAGRQYF
TRBD2	TRBV5-8	TRBJ2-1	once	TGTGCCAGCAGCTCTGGGACTAGCGGCTACAATGAGCAGTTCTTC	CASSSGTSGYNEQFF
TRBD1	TRBV12-3/TRBV12-4	TRBJ1-1	-	TGTGCCAGCAGTTCCCGGACAGGGGGCGAAGCTTTCTTT	CASSSRTGGEAFF